This paragraph reports one TCR beta chain. Researchers placed about 200,000 CFSE-labeled responder cells in culture with about 200,000 irradiated, violet-dye-labeled stimulator cells. Assay used: immunoSEQ multiplex PCR; TCRdb lists only in-frame clones, some missing. The sample records 20,000 to 25,000 clones, 35% to 50% being singletons. This sample was taken from a study of graft-versus-host responses after intestinal transplantation. Study-level results: Recipient marrow held GvH clones, some first seen in ileum or blood.

Sequenced material: alloreactive CD8+ T cells from a mixed lymphocyte reaction culture, taken before transplantation. The subset here: CFSE-low proliferating T cells sorted from roughly 6-day pre-transplant mixed lymphocyte reaction (GvH or HvG direction). This clonotype was obtained from a human patient who was an organ donor for intestinal transplantation.

Here the CDR3 DNA reads TGTGCCAGCTCCTGGGACAGGGGGATTAGCATTCAGTACTTC. It encodes CASSWDRGISIQYF. This chain uses TRBV2 with TRBJ2-4; 11 bases match TRBD1. The CDR3 is 14 amino acids. Per germline, CDR1 SNHLY and CDR2 FYNNEI. The ends lost 8 bases at V and 9 bases at J; junction bases unmatched: 9.